This T cell receptor beta chain comes out of a study of cytomegalovirus exposure and HLA in healthy donors. CDR1 SGHDN and CDR2 FVKESK come from the germline V gene. Trimming at V came to 4 bases and at J to 6 bases, leaving 15 bases not matched to a gene. This CDR3 comprises 16 residues. The PCR contained 60 Vbeta and 13 Jbeta primers. Data came from immunoSEQ multiplex PCR; TCRdb stores just in-frame clones and leaves some out. The data show under 200,000 clones, and the top ten clones hold around 1.9%. J is TRBJ2-7 and V is TRBV14, with 7 bases that match TRBD2. This TCR was sampled from a man aged 30-40 years in good health and CMV-seronegative. Sequences were obtained from PBMCs. Written as DNA, the CDR3 is TGTGCCAGCAGCCCCCCTGGGGGGGGAGGGCCCGCCGAGCAGTACTTC. As protein: CASSPPGGGGPAEQYF.